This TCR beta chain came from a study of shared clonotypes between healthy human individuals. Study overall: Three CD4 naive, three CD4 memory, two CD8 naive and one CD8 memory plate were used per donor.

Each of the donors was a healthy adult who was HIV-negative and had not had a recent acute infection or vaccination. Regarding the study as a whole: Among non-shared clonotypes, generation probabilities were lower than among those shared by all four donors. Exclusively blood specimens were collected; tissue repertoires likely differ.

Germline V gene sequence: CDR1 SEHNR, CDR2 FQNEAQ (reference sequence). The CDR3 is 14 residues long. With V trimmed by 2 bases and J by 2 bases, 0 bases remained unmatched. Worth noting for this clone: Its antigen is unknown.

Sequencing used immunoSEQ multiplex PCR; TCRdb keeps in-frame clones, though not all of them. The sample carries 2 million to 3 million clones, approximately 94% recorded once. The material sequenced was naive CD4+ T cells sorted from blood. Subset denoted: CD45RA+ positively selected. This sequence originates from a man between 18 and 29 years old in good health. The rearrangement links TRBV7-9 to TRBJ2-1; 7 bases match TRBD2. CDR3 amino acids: CASSLSGTYNEQFF. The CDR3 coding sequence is TGTGCCAGCAGCTTAAGCGGGACCTACAATGAGCAGTTCTTC. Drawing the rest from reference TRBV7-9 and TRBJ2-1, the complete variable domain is DTGVSQNPRHKITKRGQNVTFRCDPISEHNRLYWYRQTLGQGPEFLTYFQNEAQLEKSRLLSDRFSAERPKGSFSTLEIQRTEQGDSAMYLCASSLSGTYNEQFFGPGTRLTVL.